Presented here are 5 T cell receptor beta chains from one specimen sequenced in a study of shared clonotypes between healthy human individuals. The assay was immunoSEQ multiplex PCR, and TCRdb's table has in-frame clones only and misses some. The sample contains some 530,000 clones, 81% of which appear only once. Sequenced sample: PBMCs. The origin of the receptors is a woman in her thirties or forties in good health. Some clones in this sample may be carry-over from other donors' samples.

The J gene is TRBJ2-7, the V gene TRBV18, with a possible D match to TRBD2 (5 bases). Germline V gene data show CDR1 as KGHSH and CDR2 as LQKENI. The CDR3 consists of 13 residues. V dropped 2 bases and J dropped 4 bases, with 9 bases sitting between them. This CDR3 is CASSPSGEYEQYF. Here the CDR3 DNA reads TGTGCCAGCTCACCATCCGGGGAGTACGAGCAGTACTTC.

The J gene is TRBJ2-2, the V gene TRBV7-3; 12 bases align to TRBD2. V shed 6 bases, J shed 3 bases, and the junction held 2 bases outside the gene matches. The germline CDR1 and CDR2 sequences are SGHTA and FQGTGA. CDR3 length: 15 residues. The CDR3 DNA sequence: TGTGCCAGCAGTCGACTAGCGGGAGACACCGGGGAGCTGTTTTTT. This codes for CASSRLAGDTGELFF.

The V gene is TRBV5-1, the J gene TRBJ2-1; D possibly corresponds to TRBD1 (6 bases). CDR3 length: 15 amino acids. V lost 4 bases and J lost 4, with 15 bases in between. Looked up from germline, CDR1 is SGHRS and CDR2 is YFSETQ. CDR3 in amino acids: CASSQTGTPYNEQFF. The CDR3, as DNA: TGCGCCAGCAGCCAAACCGGGACACCTTACAATGAGCAGTTCTTC. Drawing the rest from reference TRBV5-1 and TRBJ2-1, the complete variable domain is KAGVTQTPRYLIKTRGQQVTLSCSPISGHRSVSWYQQTPGQGLQFLFEYFSETQRNKGNFPGRFSGRQFSNSRSEMNVSTLELGDSALYLCASSQTGTPYNEQFFGPGTRLTVL.

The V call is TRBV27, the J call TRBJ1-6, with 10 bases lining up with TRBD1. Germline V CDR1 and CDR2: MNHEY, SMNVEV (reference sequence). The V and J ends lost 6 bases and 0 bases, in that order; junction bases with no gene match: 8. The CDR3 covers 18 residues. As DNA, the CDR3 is TGTGCCAGCAGCCGCCGGACAGGGGGGAGCTCCTATAATTCACCCCTCCACTTT. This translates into CASSRRTGGSSYNSPLHF.

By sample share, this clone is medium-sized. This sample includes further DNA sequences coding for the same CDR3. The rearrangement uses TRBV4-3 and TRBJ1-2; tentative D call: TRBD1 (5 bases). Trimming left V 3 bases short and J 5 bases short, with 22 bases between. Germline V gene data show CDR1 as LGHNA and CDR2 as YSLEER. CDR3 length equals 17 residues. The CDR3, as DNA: TGCGCCAGCAGCCACATCCCGACGGGGGTCATGGGGTATGGCTACACCTTC. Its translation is CASSHIPTGVMGYGYTF.